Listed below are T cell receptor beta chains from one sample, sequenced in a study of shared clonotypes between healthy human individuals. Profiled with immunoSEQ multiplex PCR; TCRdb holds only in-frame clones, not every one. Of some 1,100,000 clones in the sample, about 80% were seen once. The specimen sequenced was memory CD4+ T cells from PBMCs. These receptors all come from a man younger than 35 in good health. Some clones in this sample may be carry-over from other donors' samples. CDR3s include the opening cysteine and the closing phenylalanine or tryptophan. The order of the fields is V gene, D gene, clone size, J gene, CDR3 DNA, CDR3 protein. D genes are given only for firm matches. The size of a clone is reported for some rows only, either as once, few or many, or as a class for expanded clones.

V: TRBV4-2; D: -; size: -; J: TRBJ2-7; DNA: TGTGCCAGCAGCCAAGTCCGGCCCTACGAGCAGTACTTC; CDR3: CASSQVRPYEQYF
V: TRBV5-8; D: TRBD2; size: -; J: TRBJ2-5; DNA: TGTGCCAGCAGCTTGTGGACTAGCGGTAAAGAGACCCAGTACTTC; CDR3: CASSLWTSGKETQYF
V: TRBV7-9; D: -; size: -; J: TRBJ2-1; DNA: TGTGCCAGCAGCTTAGGCGGACCCTACAATGAGCAGTTCTTC; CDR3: CASSLGGPYNEQFF
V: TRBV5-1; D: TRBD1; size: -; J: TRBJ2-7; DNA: TGCGCCAGCAGCTACAGGGGCTATAACGAGCAGTACTTC; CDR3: CASSYRGYNEQYF
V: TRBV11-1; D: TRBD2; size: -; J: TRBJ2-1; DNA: TGTGCCAGCAGCTTAGGCGGGAGCTCCCTCTACAATGAGCAGTTCTTC; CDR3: CASSLGGSSLYNEQFF
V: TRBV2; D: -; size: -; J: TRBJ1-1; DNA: TGTGCCAGCAGTGAATTTAGTAGGGCTCTGAACACTGAAGCTTTCTTT; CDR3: CASSEFSRALNTEAFF
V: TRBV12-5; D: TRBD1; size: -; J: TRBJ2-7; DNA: TGTGCTAGTGGTTTCATAGAGGACAGGGGGCACGAGCAGTACTTC; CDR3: CASGFIEDRGHEQYF
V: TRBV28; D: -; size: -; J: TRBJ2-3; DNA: TGTGCCAGCAGGGCGGGTCCAGATACGCAGTATTTT; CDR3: CASRAGPDTQYF
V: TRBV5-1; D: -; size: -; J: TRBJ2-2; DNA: TGCGCCAGCAGCTTGCAGGATCACACCGGGGAGCTGTTTTTT; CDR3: CASSLQDHTGELFF
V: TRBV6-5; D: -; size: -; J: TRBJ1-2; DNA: TGTGCCAGCAGCAAGGACAGTAACTATGGCTACACCTTC; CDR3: CASSKDSNYGYTF
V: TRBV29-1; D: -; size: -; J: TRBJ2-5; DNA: TGCAGCACCGCGGGGGAGACCCAGTACTTC; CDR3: CSTAGETQYF
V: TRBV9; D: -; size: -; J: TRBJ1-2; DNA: TGTGCCAGCAGCCTACAGGATTATTATGGCTACACCTTC; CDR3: CASSLQDYYGYTF
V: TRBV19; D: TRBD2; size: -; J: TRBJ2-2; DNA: TGTGCCAGTTTAGCGGGAATTAACACCGGGGAGCTGTTTTTT; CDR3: CASLAGINTGELFF
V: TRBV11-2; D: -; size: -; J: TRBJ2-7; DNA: TGTGCCAGCAGCTTGGGCGACTACGAGCAGTACTTC; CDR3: CASSLGDYEQYF
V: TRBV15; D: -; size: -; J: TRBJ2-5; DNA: TGTGCCACCAGCAGAGACGGCGGCCAAGAGACCCAGTACTTC; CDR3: CATSRDGGQETQYF
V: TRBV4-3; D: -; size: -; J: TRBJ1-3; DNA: TGCGCCAGCAGCCGGGACAACCCCGCGATGGAGTATGCCGGCTCTGGAAACACCATATATTTT; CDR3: CASSRDNPAMEYAGSGNTIYF
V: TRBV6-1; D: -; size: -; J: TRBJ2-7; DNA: TGTGCCAGCAGTGAAGCGCCGGCTGGGTTTTACGAGCAGTACTTC; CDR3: CASSEAPAGFYEQYF
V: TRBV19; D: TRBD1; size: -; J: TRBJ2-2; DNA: TGTGCCAGTAGGACAGGGGGCAGGAACACCGGGGAGCTGTTTTTT; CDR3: CASRTGGRNTGELFF
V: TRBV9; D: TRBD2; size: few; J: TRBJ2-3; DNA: TGTGCCAGCAGCGTAGTCCTAGCGGGAGCCCAAGATACGCAGTATTTT; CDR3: CASSVVLAGAQDTQYF
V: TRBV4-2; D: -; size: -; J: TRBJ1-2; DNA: TGTGCCAGCAGCCAAGATAGAGGAAGTAGAGGCAACTATGGCTACACCTTC; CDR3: CASSQDRGSRGNYGYTF
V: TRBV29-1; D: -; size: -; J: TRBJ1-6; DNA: TGCAGCGTTGGAGGAGGGGGACCCAATTCACCCCTCCACTTT; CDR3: CSVGGGGPNSPLHF
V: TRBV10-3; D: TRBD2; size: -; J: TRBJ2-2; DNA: TGTGCCATCCAGGAACTAGCGGGAGTGCGTACCGGGGAGCTGTTTTTT; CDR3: CAIQELAGVRTGELFF
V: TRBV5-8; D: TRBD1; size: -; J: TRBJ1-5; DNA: TGTGCCAGCAGCCCTTATCCGGGACAGGGGGATCAGCCCCAGCATTTT; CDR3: CASSPYPGQGDQPQHF
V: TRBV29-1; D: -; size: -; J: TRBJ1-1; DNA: TGCAGCGTGCGACGGGACGGGAACACTGAAGCTTTCTTT; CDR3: CSVRRDGNTEAFF
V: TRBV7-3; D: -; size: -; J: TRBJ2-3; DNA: TGTGCCAGCAGCCTCTCTCCGGGATCGATGCCAGATACGCAGTATTTT; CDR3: CASSLSPGSMPDTQYF
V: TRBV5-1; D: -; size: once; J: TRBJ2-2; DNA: TGCGCCAGCAGCCATCAAGGGAGCACCGGGGAGCTGTTTTTT; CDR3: CASSHQGSTGELFF
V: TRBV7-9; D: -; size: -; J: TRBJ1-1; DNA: TGTGCCAGCAGCTTAGTGGGGGGCCCGAACACTGAAGCTTTCTTT; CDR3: CASSLVGGPNTEAFF
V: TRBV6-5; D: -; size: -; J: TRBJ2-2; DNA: TGTGCCAGCGCCAAGGTGGGCACCGGGGAGCTGTTTTTT; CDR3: CASAKVGTGELFF
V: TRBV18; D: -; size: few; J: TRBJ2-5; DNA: TGTGCCAGCTCACCCTCGGCCGGGAATGGAGAGACCCAGTACTTC; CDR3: CASSPSAGNGETQYF
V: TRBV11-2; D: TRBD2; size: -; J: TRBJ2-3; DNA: TGTGCCAGCAGCTACCGAAGCGGGAGGGCTCCCACAGATACGCAGTATTTT; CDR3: CASSYRSGRAPTDTQYF
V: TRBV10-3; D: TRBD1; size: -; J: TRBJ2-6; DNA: TGTGCCATCAGTGAGTCGTTGGGACAGGGGAAAGCTGGGGCCAACGTCCTGACTTTC; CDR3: CAISESLGQGKAGANVLTF
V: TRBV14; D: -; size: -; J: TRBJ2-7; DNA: TGTGCCAGCAGCCACCAGGGACGGTTAAGCTCCTACGAGCAGTACTTC; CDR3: CASSHQGRLSSYEQYF
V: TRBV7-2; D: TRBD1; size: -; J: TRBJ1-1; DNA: TGTGCCAGCAGCGCCCACAGGGGGATGAACACTGAAGCTTTCTTT; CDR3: CASSAHRGMNTEAFF
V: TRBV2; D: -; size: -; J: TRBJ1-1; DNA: TGTGCCAGCCAGGGAGAATCGAACACTGAAGCTTTCTTT; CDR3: CASQGESNTEAFF
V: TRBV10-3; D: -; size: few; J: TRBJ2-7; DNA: TGTGCCACCGGTGGGGACTACGAGCAGTACTTC; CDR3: CATGGDYEQYF
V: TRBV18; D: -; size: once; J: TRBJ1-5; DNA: TGTGCCAGCTCACCACGACAGACAGATCAGCCCCAGCATTTT; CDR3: CASSPRQTDQPQHF
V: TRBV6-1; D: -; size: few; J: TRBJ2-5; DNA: TGTGCCAGCAGTGACAACCTTCGAGGAATTTGGGGCCAAGAGACCCAGTACTTC; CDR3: CASSDNLRGIWGQETQYF
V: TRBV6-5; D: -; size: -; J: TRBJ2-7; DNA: TGTGCCAGCAGTTACTCGATGCAGGGTCGGTCCTACGAGCAGTACTTC; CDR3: CASSYSMQGRSYEQYF
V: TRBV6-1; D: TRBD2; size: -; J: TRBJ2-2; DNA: TGTGCCAGCAGGGGAACTAGCGGCTACACCGGGGAGCTGTTTTTT; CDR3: CASRGTSGYTGELFF
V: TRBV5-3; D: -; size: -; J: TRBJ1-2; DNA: TGTGCGAGACTCGACGGAAACTATGGCTACACCTTC; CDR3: CARLDGNYGYTF